This entry lists 20 T cell receptor beta chains sequenced from one sample in a study of cytotoxic CD8 clonotypes in ibrutinib-treated CLL. The table came from immunoSEQ multiplex PCR; TCRdb's copy has only in-frame clones and leaves some out. The table has some 200,000 clones, approximately 75% seen once; the top ten hold approximately 10%. The sequences come from PBMCs, collected after 12 months of ibrutinib treatment. Receptors originate from a human donor with chronic lymphocytic leukemia.

This chain connects TRBV25-1 to TRBJ2-3; 9 bases match TRBD1. CDR1 is MGHDK, CDR2 SYGVNS, per germline. This CDR3 is 16 amino acids long. V shed 6 bases and J 0 bases; nucleotides not matched to a gene: 7. The CDR3 sequence: CASSTGGETSTDTQYF. The CDR3 DNA is TGTGCCAGCAGCACAGGGGGCGAAACTAGCACAGATACGCAGTATTTT.

This chain connects TRBV5-4 to TRBJ2-5; 7 positions match TRBD1. V was pared by 3 bases and J by 1 base, with 3 bases of the junction left unmatched. CDR1 SGHNT and CDR2 YYREEE come from the germline V gene (reference sequence). The CDR3 loop spans 14 amino acids. This CDR3 reads CASSSQGVQETQYF. CDR3 DNA: TGTGCCAGCAGCTCGCAGGGGGTCCAAGAGACCCAGTACTTC.

A few counts support this clone. V is TRBV6-1 and J is TRBJ1-5; weak D call: TRBD1 (5 bases). The CDR3 is 15 amino acids. Trimming removed 6 bases at V and 0 bases at J, with 12 bases between. In germline, CDR1 is MNHNS, CDR2 SASEGT. This CDR3 reads CASRDSINSNQPQHF. The CDR3 DNA follows: TGTGCCAGCAGAGACAGCATCAATAGCAATCAGCCCCAGCATTTT.

The chain employs TRBV6-6 and TRBJ1-4, with 9 bases fitting TRBD1. CDR1 is MNHNY and CDR2 is SVGAGI in the germline V gene (reference sequence). V gave up 0 bases and J gave up 8 bases; unmatched junction bases: 4. CDR3 length: 15 residues. CDR3 amino acids: CASSYSQGAGEKLFF. In DNA, the CDR3 is TGTGCCAGCAGTTACTCACAGGGGGCTGGGGAAAAACTGTTTTTT.

This clone was detected only once. The chain recombines TRBV9 with TRBJ1-1; TRBD1 agrees at 7 bases. The junction had 8 bases not matched to a gene; V was cut back by 2 bases and J by 4 bases. CDR3 size: 15 residues. CDR1 is SGDLS and CDR2 is YYNGEE in the germline V gene. The CDR3: CASSVQGGRITEAFF. CDR3 nucleotides: TGTGCCAGCAGCGTTCAGGGGGGAAGGATCACTGAAGCTTTCTTT.

The rearrangement uses TRBV18 and TRBJ1-1, with 7 bases aligning to TRBD1. The CDR3 sequence is 13 residues long. Germline V gene lookup returns CDR1 KGHSH and CDR2 LQKENI. The J segment lost 10 bases and the V segment lost 3 bases, leaving 8 bases of the junction unmatched. CDR3 amino acids: CASSPSRSGGAFF. The CDR3 DNA reads as TGTGCCAGCTCACCGAGTCGTTCAGGGGGAGCTTTCTTT.

V is TRBV25-1 and J is TRBJ2-7; D tentatively reads TRBD1 or TRBD2 (6 bases each). Germline loops: CDR1 MGHDK, CDR2 SYGVNS. This CDR3 is built from 15 residues. Trimming took 8 bases from V and 2 from J, leaving 19 bases between them. The DNA of the CDR3 is TGTGCCAGCGGCCCATCGGGGGCGCTCACCTACGAGCAGTACTTC. Translated, it gives CASGPSGALTYEQYF.

CDR3 loop: CASSVNRGAASYGYTF. Here the CDR3 DNA reads TGTGCCAGCAGCGTCAACAGGGGTGCAGCCAGCTATGGCTACACCTTC. The chain links TRBV9 to TRBJ1-2, with TRBD1 identical over 7 bases. There are 16 residues in the CDR3. Germline assignment: CDR1 SGDLS and CDR2 YYNGEE. J was trimmed by 4 bases and V by 2 bases; bases with no gene match: 11. Based on the CDR3 plus reference TRBV9 and TRBJ1-2, the full variable domain is DSGVTQTPKHLITATGQRVTLRCSPRSGDLSVYWYQQSLDQGLQFLIQYYNGEERAKGNILERFSAQQFPDLHSELNLSSLELGDSALYFCASSVNRGAASYGYTFGSGTRLTVV.

About this clone: A junction boundary mismatches the germline segment, possibly from a read error. The gene calls are TRBV5-6 and TRBJ2-7; 8 bases agree with TRBD1. The CDR3 spans 12 residues. Germline CDR1 and CDR2: SGHDT and YYEEEE. The CDR3 here is CASSYRDRSLLF. DNA of the CDR3: TGTGCCAGCAGCTATAGGGACAGGTCCTTACTCTTC.

This rearrangement joins TRBV19 to TRBJ1-6, with unresolved D. The ends were cut back, 6 bases at V and 9 bases at J, with 21 bases in the middle. The V gene's germline CDR1 is LNHDA and CDR2 SQIVND (reference sequence). This CDR3 is built from 16 residues. Here the CDR3 DNA reads TGTGCCAGTAGGTGGCAGGCCGGTACGGGAAGTTCACCCCTCCACTTT. It translates to CASRWQAGTGSSPLHF.

This clone was counted a few times. V usage is TRBV11-2 and J usage is TRBJ2-5, with D maybe TRBD2 (7 bases). V gave up 1 base and J gave up 7 bases, with 22 bases separating them. Germline CDR1 SGHAT, CDR2 FQNNGV. The CDR3 is 17 amino acids. This chain's CDR3 is CASSLGGGLVPLGTQYF. The CDR3 bases are TGTGCCAGCAGCTTAGGGGGGGGGCTGGTCCCGTTAGGGACCCAGTACTTC. The variable domain in full, completed from reference TRBV11-2 and TRBJ2-5, reads EAGVAQSPRYKIIEKRQSVAFWCNPISGHATLYWYQQILGQGPKLLIQFQNNGVVDDSQLPKDRFSAERLKGVDSTLKIQPAKLEDSAVYLCASSLGGGLVPLGTQYFGPGTRLLVL.

The CDR3 region has the DNA TGTGCCAGCAGTGGACAGACTCTTGCAACTAATGAAAAACTGTTTTTT. It is translated as CASSGQTLATNEKLFF. The J gene is TRBJ1-4, the V gene TRBV6-1, with TRBD1 as a possible D gene (5 bases). The CDR3 loop spans 16 amino acids. Looked up from germline, CDR1 is MNHNS and CDR2 is SASEGT. V was clipped by 4 bases and J by 0 bases, with 12 bases between them.

This chain uses TRBV2 with TRBJ1-6; D gene unclear. V lost 5 bases to trimming and J lost 7 bases, with 3 bases between them. From germline, CDR1 is SNHLY and CDR2 FYNNEI. The CDR3 consists of 11 residues. This CDR3 is CASSLNSPLHF. CDR3 in DNA: TGTGCCAGCAGTTTAAATTCACCCCTCCACTTT.

This sequence joins TRBV29-1 and TRBJ2-2; D might be TRBD1 (6 bases). Germline V CDR1 and CDR2: SQVTM, ANQGSEA. Trimming left V 6 bases short and J 6 bases short, with 11 bases between. The CDR3 runs to 12 residues. In DNA, the CDR3 is TGCAGCGTCACCCAGGGGTCCGGGGAGCTGTTTTTT. This gives the protein CSVTQGSGELFF.

The V call is TRBV7-2, the J call TRBJ1-1; D is ambiguous. This CDR3 has 13 residues. V lost 5 bases and J lost 5, with 12 bases in between. Germline CDR1 SGHTA, CDR2 FQGNSA. CDR3 sequence (DNA): TGTGCCAGCAGCACCTGGGCCGCGACTGAAGCTTTCTTT. Residues: CASSTWAATEAFF.

This sequence joins TRBV9 and TRBJ2-5; 8 bases agree with TRBD1. The CDR3 has 15 amino acids. J was trimmed by 2 bases and V by 3 bases; bases with no gene match: 6. Per the germline V gene, CDR1 is SGDLS and CDR2 is YYNGEE. The DNA for the CDR3 is TGTGCCAGCAGCGCCCCCCGGGACAGGCAAGAGACCCAGTACTTC. Its translation is CASSAPRDRQETQYF.

DNA for the CDR3: TGTGCCAGCAGCTCCCTGACTAGCGGGGGCTCCTACGAGCAGTACTTC. The encoded protein is CASSSLTSGGSYEQYF. This sequence joins TRBV7-9 and TRBJ2-7; 12 bases are a match to TRBD2. Per germline, CDR1 SEHNR and CDR2 FQNEAQ (reference sequence). V trimming: 4 bases; J trimming: 0 bases; junction bases outside the gene matches: 4. The CDR3 contains 16 residues.

The chain recombines TRBV7-9 with TRBJ1-4; D remains unclear. V dropped 5 bases and J dropped 4 bases, with 14 bases sitting between them. The CDR3 covers 15 residues. Germline V lookup: CDR1 SEHNR, CDR2 FQNEAQ (reference sequence). The CDR3 reads CASSPGTWGNEKLFF. DNA for the CDR3: TGTGCCAGCAGCCCCGGAACATGGGGTAATGAAAAACTGTTTTTT.

The chain carries TRBV12-5 and TRBJ2-7; 7 nucleotides align to TRBD1. The germline gives CDR1 LGHNT, CDR2 FRNRAP. The CDR3 totals 12 residues. V was clipped by 3 bases and J by 6 bases; unmatched bases: 2. The CDR3, as DNA: TGTGCTAGTGGTTTTGACAGGGCCGAGCAGTACTTC. Its protein is CASGFDRAEQYF. The variable domain in full, completed from reference TRBV12-5 and TRBJ2-7, reads DARVTQTPRHKVTEMGQEVTMRCQPILGHNTVFWYRQTMMQGLELLAYFRNRAPLDDSGMPKDRFSAEMPDATLATLKIQPSEPRDSAVYFCASGFDRAEQYFGPGTRLTVT.

V and J are TRBV11-2 and TRBJ1-3; D not resolved. Germline CDR1 and CDR2: SGHAT and FQNNGV. V lost 5 bases and J 0 bases, leaving 20 bases between the germline ends. CDR3 length: 18 amino acids. CDR3 DNA: TGTGCCAGCAGCCTACCGAAGGGTGGACCGAACTCTGGAAACACCATATATTTT. The encoded protein is CASSLPKGGPNSGNTIYF.